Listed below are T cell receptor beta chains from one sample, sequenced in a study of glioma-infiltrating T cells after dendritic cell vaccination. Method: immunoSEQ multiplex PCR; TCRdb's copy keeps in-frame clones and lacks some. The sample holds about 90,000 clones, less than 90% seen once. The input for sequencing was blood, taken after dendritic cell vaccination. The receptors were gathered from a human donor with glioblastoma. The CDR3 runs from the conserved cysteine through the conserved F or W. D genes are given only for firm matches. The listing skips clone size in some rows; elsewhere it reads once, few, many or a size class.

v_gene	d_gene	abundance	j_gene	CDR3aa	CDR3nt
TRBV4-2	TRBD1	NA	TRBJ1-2	CASSQNRGGYGYTF	TGTGCCAGCAGCCAAAACAGGGGCGGCTATGGCTACACCTTC
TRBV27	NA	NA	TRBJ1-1	CASRVTGSTEAFF	TGTGCCAGCCGTGTTACAGGGAGCACTGAAGCTTTCTTT
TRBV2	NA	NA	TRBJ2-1	CASSEAASYNEQFF	TGTGCCAGCAGTGAAGCGGCTAGTTACAATGAGCAGTTCTTC
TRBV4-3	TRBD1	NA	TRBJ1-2	CASSQRLGTGENYGYTF	TGCGCCAGCAGCCAACGTCTAGGGACAGGGGAAAACTATGGCTACACCTTC
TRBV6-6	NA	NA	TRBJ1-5	CASSEPGPQHF	TGTGCCAGCAGTGAGCCGGGTCCCCAGCATTTT
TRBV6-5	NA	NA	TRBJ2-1	CASSYSSAGDNNEQFF	TGTGCCAGCAGTTACTCCTCGGCAGGGGACAACAATGAGCAGTTCTTC
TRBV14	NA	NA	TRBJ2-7	CASSQDPGFYEQYF	TGTGCCAGCAGCCAAGATCCGGGGTTTTACGAGCAGTACTTC
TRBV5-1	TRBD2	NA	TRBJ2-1	CASSRLAGGTYNEQFF	TGCGCCAGCAGCAGGTTAGCGGGGGGAACCTACAATGAGCAGTTCTTC
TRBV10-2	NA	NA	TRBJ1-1	CASNPSGEGEDTEAFF	TGCGCCAGCAATCCCTCCGGGGAGGGTGAGGACACTGAAGCTTTCTTT
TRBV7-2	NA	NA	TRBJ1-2	CASTTGQTNYGYTF	TGTGCCAGCACCACTGGACAGACCAACTATGGCTACACCTTC
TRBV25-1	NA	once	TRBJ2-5	CASSDSKGTHQETQYF	TGTGCCAGCAGTGATAGTAAAGGGACACACCAAGAGACCCAGTACTTC
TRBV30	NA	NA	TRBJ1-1	CAWRVGPGDPEAFF	TGTGCCTGGAGAGTGGGGCCGGGGGATCCTGAAGCTTTCTTT
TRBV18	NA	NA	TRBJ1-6	CASSPDGGRRDSPLHF	TGTGCCAGCTCACCAGATGGAGGTCGGAGGGATTCACCCCTCCACTTT
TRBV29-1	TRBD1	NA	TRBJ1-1	CSVETGVRTEAFF	TGCAGCGTTGAAACAGGGGTAAGAACTGAAGCTTTCTTT
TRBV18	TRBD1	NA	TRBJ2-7	CASSPYYGTGDEQYF	TGTGCCAGCTCACCATATTATGGGACAGGGGACGAGCAGTACTTC
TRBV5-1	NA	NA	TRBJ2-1	CASSLALGDNEQFF	TGCGCCAGCAGCTTGGCCCTAGGGGACAATGAGCAGTTCTTC